The 19 T cell receptor beta chains in this list originate from one sample, sequenced in a study of blood T cell repertoires in COVID-19. Assay: immunoSEQ multiplex PCR; the TCRdb copy retains only in-frame clones and omits some. This repertoire shows about 91,000 clones, 88% found once; its top ten account for less than 6%. Source material: peripheral blood. These receptor sequences come from a woman over 75 with active COVID-19.

This clone was detected only once. This chain joins TRBV28 and TRBJ1-5; a weak D match, TRBD1 (6 bases). Per the germline V gene, CDR1 is MDHEN and CDR2 is SYDVKM. Trimming pared 6 bases from V and 3 bases from J, leaving 9 bases between. The CDR3 totals 13 residues. The CDR3 DNA follows: TGTGCCAGCAGGGACAGAAACAATCAGCCCCAGCATTTT. Protein: CASRDRNNQPQHF.

This clone was detected only a few times. The V and J genes are TRBV28 and TRBJ2-5; 9 positions agree with TRBD2. V lost 7 bases and J lost 3; bases outside the gene matches: 6. Germline loops: CDR1 MDHEN, CDR2 SYDVKM. This CDR3 is built from 14 residues. The CDR3 sequence is CASMASGTEETQYF. CDR3 nucleotide sequence: TGTGCCAGCATGGCTAGCGGGACCGAAGAGACCCAGTACTTC.

The V and J genes are TRBV5-4 and TRBJ2-7, with 10 bases identical to TRBD2. Germline V CDR1 and CDR2: SGHNT, YYREEE (reference sequence). The CDR3 runs to 16 residues. Trimming at V came to 3 bases and at J to 6 bases, leaving 12 bases not matched to a gene. The CDR3 loop reads CASSSGLAGGIGEQYF. In nucleotides, the CDR3 is TGTGCCAGCAGCTCGGGGTTAGCGGGAGGAATCGGCGAGCAGTACTTC.

This chain joins TRBV7-9 and TRBJ1-1; possibly TRBD1 for D (5 bases). This CDR3 comprises 15 residues. Germline V gene sequence: CDR1 SEHNR, CDR2 FQNEAQ (reference sequence). V dropped 1 base and J dropped 3 bases, with 12 bases sitting between them. This chain's CDR3 is CASSLVAGVDTEAFF. The DNA for the CDR3 is TGTGCCAGCAGCTTAGTGGCGGGGGTGGACACTGAAGCTTTCTTT.

The CDR3 sequence is CASTNPGGGSGELFF. The CDR3 DNA follows: TGTGCCAGCACAAACCCGGGAGGGGGTTCGGGGGAGCTGTTTTTT. V is TRBV25-1 and J is TRBJ2-2; 8 bases are a match to TRBD2. V was clipped by 7 bases and J by 8 bases; unmatched bases: 12. Per germline, CDR1 MGHDK and CDR2 SYGVNS. The CDR3 has 15 amino acids.

The V and J genes are TRBV28 and TRBJ1-1, with D perhaps TRBD1 (5 bases). With 6 bases removed from V and 10 bases from J, the gap between germline ends came to 15 bases. Germline V CDR1 and CDR2: MDHEN, SYDVKM. The CDR3 loop spans 12 amino acids. The CDR3 region has the DNA TGTGCCAGCAGCCCGTCCCAGGGTACAGCTTTCTTT. Amino acids: CASSPSQGTAFF.

The chain recombines TRBV7-3 with TRBJ2-3; a weak D match, TRBD1 (6 bases). With 6 bases removed from V and 2 bases from J, the gap between germline ends came to 18 bases. CDR1 is SGHTA, CDR2 FQGTGA, per germline. The CDR3 is 16 residues long. The CDR3 region has the DNA TGTGCCAGCAGTCAAACAGGGATACCTTCCACAGATACGCAGTATTTT. It translates to CASSQTGIPSTDTQYF.

This chain joins TRBV2 and TRBJ2-7; 8 bases are shared with TRBD1. Germline CDR1 reads SNHLY; CDR2 reads FYNNEI. This CDR3 region has 15 residues. Germline trimming cut 6 bases from V and 6 bases from J; bases unmatched to any gene: 13. CDR3 region: CASSISGQGLGEQYF. The CDR3 DNA follows: TGTGCCAGCAGCATCTCAGGACAGGGCCTCGGCGAGCAGTACTTC.

V gene TRBV15 combines with J gene TRBJ2-5; weak D call: TRBD1 (7 bases). Trimming shortened V by 6 bases and J by 2 bases, and 19 bases separated the two germline ends. The CDR3 is made up of 16 amino acids. Germline CDR1 reads LNHNV; CDR2 reads YYDKDF (reference sequence). The CDR3 protein is CATRDYRGTEQETQYF. Written as DNA, the CDR3 is TGTGCCACCAGGGATTATCGGGGGACAGAACAAGAGACCCAGTACTTC.

The chain is built from TRBV6-2 or TRBV6-3 and TRBJ2-5; unclear D gene. V lost 2 bases to trimming and J lost 1 base, with 8 bases between them. CDR3 length: 14 residues. CDR1 and CDR2 from the germline V gene are MNHEY and SVGEGT. In DNA form, the CDR3 reads TGTGCCAGCAGTTACGGGCAGTTCCAAGAGACCCAGTACTTC. Translation gives CASSYGQFQETQYF.

V gene TRBV4-3 combines with J gene TRBJ2-3, with a weak D call TRBD2 (5 bases). Germline V gene lookup returns CDR1 LGHNA and CDR2 YSLEER. The V end lost 1 base, the J end lost 3 bases, and 14 bases lay between the germline ends. CDR3 size: 16 residues. As DNA, the CDR3 is TGCGCCAGCAGCCAAGGTTTTGACGGGGTAACAGATACGCAGTATTTT. Its translation is CASSQGFDGVTDTQYF.

The chain recombines TRBV5-4 with TRBJ2-3, with D possibly TRBD1 on 5 matching bases. Per the germline V gene, CDR1 is SGHNT and CDR2 is YYREEE (reference sequence). The CDR3 contains 17 residues. With 2 bases removed from V and 1 base from J, the gap between germline ends came to 17 bases. CDR3 coding DNA: TGTGCCAGCAGCTTCCAGATTCAGGGATCCGGCACAGATACGCAGTATTTT. It is translated as CASSFQIQGSGTDTQYF.

The V call is TRBV5-1, the J call TRBJ1-6; 11 positions agree with TRBD1. This CDR3 spans 16 amino acids. Germline lookup yields CDR1 SGHRS and CDR2 YFSETQ. The J segment lost 7 bases and the V segment lost 4 bases, leaving 7 bases of the junction unmatched. CDR3 sequence: CASSPSGQGANSPLHF. The CDR3 coding sequence is TGCGCCAGCAGCCCCTCCGGACAGGGGGCAAATTCACCCCTCCACTTT.

The chain couples TRBV18 to TRBJ2-1, with D uncertain. V dropped 2 bases and J dropped 5 bases, with 7 bases sitting between them. CDR1 and CDR2 (germline): KGHSH, LQKENI. This CDR3 is 13 amino acids long. The CDR3: CASSPARDNEQFF. CDR3 in DNA: TGTGCCAGCTCACCAGCTCGGGACAATGAGCAGTTCTTC.

The chain employs TRBV27 and TRBJ1-6, with TRBD1 identical over 9 bases. Germline CDR1 MNHEY, CDR2 SMNVEV (reference sequence). The V segment lost 6 bases and the J segment 7 bases; nucleotides outside the gene matches: 7. This CDR3 spans 15 amino acids. The CDR3 spells CASRYWDRVNSPLHF. CDR3 sequence (DNA): TGTGCCAGCAGATATTGGGACAGGGTGAATTCACCCCTCCACTTT.

The V gene is TRBV7-8, the J gene TRBJ2-2; the match to TRBD2 covers 8 bases. The CDR3 runs 16 residues. CDR1 is SGHVS and CDR2 is FQNEAQ in the germline V gene. The V and J ends lost 3 bases and 6 bases, in that order; junction bases with no gene match: 9. This chain's CDR3 is CASSLSGSLTSGELFF. As DNA, the CDR3 is TGTGCCAGCAGCTTGAGCGGGAGTTTAACATCCGGGGAGCTGTTTTTT.

This sequence joins TRBV13 and TRBJ1-2; 8 positions agree with TRBD1. CDR1 is PRHDT, CDR2 FYEKMQ, per germline (reference sequence). Germline trimming cut 3 bases from V and 6 bases from J; bases unmatched to any gene: 6. The CDR3 sequence is 14 residues long. The DNA for the CDR3 is TGTGCCAGCAGCTTTGAGGACAGGGTAAATGGCTACACCTTC. Encoded protein: CASSFEDRVNGYTF.

V is TRBV7-3 and J is TRBJ2-1, with TRBD1 matching 7 bases. After removal of 5 bases from V and 3 bases from J, the junction contained 7 bases not matched to a gene. This CDR3 has 15 amino acids. CDR1 is SGHTA, CDR2 FQGTGA, per germline. This CDR3 is CASSLDRANYNEQFF. The CDR3 nucleotides are TGTGCCAGCAGCCTAGACAGGGCCAACTACAATGAGCAGTTCTTC.

This chain connects TRBV5-5 to TRBJ1-4; D may be TRBD1 (6 bases). The CDR3 loop spans 16 amino acids. V dropped 4 bases and J dropped 0 bases, with 13 bases sitting between them. From germline, CDR1 is SGHKS and CDR2 YYEKEE (reference sequence). Here the CDR3 DNA reads TGTGCCAGCAGCCAGGGGATTGATGCAACTAATGAAAAACTGTTTTTT. Its translation: CASSQGIDATNEKLFF.